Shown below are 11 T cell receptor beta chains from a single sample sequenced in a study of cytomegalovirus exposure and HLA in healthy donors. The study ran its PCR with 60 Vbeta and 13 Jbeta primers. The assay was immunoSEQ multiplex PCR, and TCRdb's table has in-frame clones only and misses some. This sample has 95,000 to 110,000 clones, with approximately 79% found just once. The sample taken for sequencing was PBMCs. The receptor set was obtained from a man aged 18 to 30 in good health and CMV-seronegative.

The CDR3: CASSPGGIPYEQYF. CDR3 in DNA: TGTGCCAGCAGCCCGGGGGGGATCCCCTACGAGCAGTACTTC. The chain carries TRBV5-4 and TRBJ2-7, with 8 nucleotides matching TRBD2. J was trimmed by 2 bases and V by 4 bases; bases with no gene match: 5. Germline CDR1 and CDR2: SGHNT and YYREEE (reference sequence). This CDR3 spans 14 amino acids. The full variable domain, its missing parts supplied by reference TRBV5-4 and TRBJ2-7, is ETGVTQSPTHLIKTRGQQVTLRCSSQSGHNTVSWYQQALGQGPQFIFQYYREEENGRGNFPPRFSGLQFPNYSSELNVNALELDDSALYLCASSPGGIPYEQYFGPGTRLTVT.

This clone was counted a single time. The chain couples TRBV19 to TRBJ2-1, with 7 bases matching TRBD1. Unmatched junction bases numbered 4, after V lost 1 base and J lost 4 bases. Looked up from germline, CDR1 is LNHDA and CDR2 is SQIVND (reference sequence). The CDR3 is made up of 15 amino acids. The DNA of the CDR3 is TGTGCCAGTAGTATAGGACAGGGAAGGTACAATGAGCAGTTCTTC. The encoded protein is CASSIGQGRYNEQFF.

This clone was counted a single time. The CDR3 nucleotides read TGTGCCAGCGGCGGACTGGATACGCAGTATTTT. This sequence encodes CASGGLDTQYF. The chain combines TRBV7-8 with TRBJ2-3; perhaps TRBD2 as D (5 bases). Germline assignment: CDR1 SGHVS and CDR2 FQNEAQ. This CDR3 is built from 11 residues. V was clipped by 8 bases and J by 6 bases, with 9 bases between them.

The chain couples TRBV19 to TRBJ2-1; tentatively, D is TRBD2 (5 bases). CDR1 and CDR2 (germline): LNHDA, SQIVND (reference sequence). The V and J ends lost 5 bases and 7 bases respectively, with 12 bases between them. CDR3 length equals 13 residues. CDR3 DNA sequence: TGTGCCAGTAGTTCGAAGTCGGGGAATGAGCAGTTCTTC. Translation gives CASSSKSGNEQFF.

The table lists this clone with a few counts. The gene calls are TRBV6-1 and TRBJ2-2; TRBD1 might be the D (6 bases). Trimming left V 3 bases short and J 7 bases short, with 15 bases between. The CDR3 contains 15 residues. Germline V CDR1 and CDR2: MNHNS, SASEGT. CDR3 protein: CASSDLSLGGGELFF. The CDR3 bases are TGTGCCAGCAGTGACCTAAGTTTAGGGGGCGGGGAGCTGTTTTTT.

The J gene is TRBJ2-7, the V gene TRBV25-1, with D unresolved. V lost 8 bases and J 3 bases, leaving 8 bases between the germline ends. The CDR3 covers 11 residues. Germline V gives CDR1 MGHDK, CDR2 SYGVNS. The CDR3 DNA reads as TGTGCCAGCCAGGTTGACTACGAGCAGTACTTC. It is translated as CASQVDYEQYF.

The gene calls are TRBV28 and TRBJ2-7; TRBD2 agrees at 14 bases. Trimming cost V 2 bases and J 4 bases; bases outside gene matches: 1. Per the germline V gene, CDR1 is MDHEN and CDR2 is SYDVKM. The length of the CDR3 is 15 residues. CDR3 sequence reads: CASSLGTSGGYEQYF. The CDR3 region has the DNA TGTGCCAGCAGTTTAGGGACTAGCGGGGGTTACGAGCAGTACTTC.

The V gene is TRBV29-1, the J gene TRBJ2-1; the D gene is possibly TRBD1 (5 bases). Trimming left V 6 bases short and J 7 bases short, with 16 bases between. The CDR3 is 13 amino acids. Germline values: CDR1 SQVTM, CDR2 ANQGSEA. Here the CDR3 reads CSVGWGSYNEQFF. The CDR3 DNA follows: TGCAGCGTGGGGTGGGGCTCTTATAATGAGCAGTTCTTC.

DNA of the CDR3: TGTGCCAGTAGTAAGATTGGCAGGCAAGAGACCCAGTACTTC. Translation: CASSKIGRQETQYF. The chain links TRBV19 to TRBJ2-5; D is unresolved. V lost 4 bases and J lost 2, with 11 bases in between. Germline CDR1 and CDR2: LNHDA and SQIVND (reference sequence). The CDR3 has 14 amino acids.

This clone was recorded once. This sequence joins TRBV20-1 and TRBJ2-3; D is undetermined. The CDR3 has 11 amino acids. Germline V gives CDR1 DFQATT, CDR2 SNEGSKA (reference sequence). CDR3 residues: CRVERTDTQYF. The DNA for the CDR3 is TGCAGGGTGGAGCGCACAGATACGCAGTATTTT.

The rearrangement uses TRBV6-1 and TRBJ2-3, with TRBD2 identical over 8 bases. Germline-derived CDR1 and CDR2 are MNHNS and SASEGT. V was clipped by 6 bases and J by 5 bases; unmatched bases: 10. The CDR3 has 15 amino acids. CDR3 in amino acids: CASRWERGSRDTQYF. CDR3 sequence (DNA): TGTGCCAGCAGGTGGGAGCGGGGGAGTCGAGATACGCAGTATTTT.